A single TCR beta chain is shown here with its context. Its target is not known. This specimen comes from a study of cytomegalovirus exposure and HLA in healthy donors. Points from the study as a whole: For cytomegalovirus status, the classifier reportedly gave diagnoses with high specificity and sensitivity.

This CDR3 is 15 amino acids long. CDR1 is LGHNA, CDR2 YNFKEQ, per germline. V dropped 3 bases and J dropped 5; count of bases not matched to a gene: 6. Sequencing used immunoSEQ multiplex PCR; TCRdb keeps in-frame clones, though not all of them. Of more than 100,000 clones in the sample, approximately 90% are singletons; the top ten hold about 6.3%. The chain recombines TRBV4-2 with TRBJ1-5, with 8 positions matching TRBD1. The sequenced sample was PBMCs. The receptor's source is a young woman in good health and CMV-seropositive. The CDR3 reads CASSHLGQGDQPQHF. In DNA, the CDR3 is TGTGCCAGCAGCCACCTAGGACAGGGTGATCAGCCCCAGCATTTT.